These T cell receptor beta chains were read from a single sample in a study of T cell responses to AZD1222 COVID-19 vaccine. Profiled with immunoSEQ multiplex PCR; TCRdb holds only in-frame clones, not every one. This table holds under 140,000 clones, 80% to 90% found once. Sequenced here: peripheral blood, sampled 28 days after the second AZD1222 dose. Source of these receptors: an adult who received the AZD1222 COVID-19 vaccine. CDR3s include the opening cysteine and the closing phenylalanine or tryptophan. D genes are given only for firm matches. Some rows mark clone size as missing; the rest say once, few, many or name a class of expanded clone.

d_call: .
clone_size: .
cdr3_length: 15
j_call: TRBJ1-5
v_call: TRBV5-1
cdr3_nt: TGCGCCAGCAGCTTGGACGGGGCCGGCAATCAGCCCCAGCATTTT
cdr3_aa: CASSLDGAGNQPQHF

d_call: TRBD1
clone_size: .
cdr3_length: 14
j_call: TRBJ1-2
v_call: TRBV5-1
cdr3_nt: TGCGCCAGCAGCGAGGGACAGGGGTACTATGGCTACACCTTC
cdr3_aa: CASSEGQGYYGYTF

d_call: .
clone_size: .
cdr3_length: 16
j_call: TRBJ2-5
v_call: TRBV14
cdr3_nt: TGTGCCAGCAGCCAAGGCACTAGCCTGTACCAAGAGACCCAGTACTTC
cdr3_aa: CASSQGTSLYQETQYF

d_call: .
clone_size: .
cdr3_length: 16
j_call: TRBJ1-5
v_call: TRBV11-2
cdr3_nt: TGTGCCAGCAGCTCTCTCCGGCAGGGCCGGGGTCAGCCCCAGCATTTT
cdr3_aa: CASSSLRQGRGQPQHF

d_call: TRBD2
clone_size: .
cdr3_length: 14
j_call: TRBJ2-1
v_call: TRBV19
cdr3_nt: TGTGCCAGTAGCCAGCGGGGGGGACTCAATGAGCAGTTCTTC
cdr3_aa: CASSQRGGLNEQFF

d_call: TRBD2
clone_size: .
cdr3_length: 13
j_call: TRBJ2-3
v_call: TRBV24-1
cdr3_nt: TGTGCCACCAGTGAGTCAGTAGCGGGTACGCAGTATTTT
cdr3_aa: CATSESVAGTQYF

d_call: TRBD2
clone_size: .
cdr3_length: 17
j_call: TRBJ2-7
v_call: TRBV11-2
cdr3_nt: TGTGCCAGCAGCTGGAACGTTGGACTAGCGGGCTCCTACGAGCAGTACTTC
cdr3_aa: CASSWNVGLAGSYEQYF

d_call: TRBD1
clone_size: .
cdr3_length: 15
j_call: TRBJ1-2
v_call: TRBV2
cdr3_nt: TGTGCCAGCGGGACGAGGACAGGGGATTATGCCGGCTACACCTTC
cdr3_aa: CASGTRTGDYAGYTF

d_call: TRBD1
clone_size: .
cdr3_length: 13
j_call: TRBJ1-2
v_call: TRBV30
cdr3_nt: TGTGCCTGGAAGGGGGCCGATTTCGATGGCTACACCTTC
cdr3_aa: CAWKGADFDGYTF

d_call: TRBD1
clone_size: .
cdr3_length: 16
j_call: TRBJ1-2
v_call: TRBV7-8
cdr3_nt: TGTGCCAGCAGCTTAGTGGGACAGGGGGCGTTGGATGGCTACACCTTC
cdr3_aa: CASSLVGQGALDGYTF

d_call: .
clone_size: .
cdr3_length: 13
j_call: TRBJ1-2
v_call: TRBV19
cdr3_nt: TGTGCCAGTAGTATGGGTACAAACTATGGCTACACCTTC
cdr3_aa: CASSMGTNYGYTF

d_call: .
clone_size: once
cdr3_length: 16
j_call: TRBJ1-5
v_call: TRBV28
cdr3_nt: TGTGCCAGCAGTTTCGGTCAGGGGCGAAGCAATCAGCCCCAGCATTTT
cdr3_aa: CASSFGQGRSNQPQHF

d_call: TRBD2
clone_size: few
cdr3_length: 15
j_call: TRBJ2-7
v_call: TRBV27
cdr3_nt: TGTGCCAGCAGTTTAGCACTAGCGGGGACCTACGAGCAGTACTTC
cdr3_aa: CASSLALAGTYEQYF

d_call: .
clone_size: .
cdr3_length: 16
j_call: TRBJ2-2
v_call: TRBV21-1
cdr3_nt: TGTGCCAGCAGCAAAGCCGCAGGGGTAAACACCGGGGAGCTGTTTTTT
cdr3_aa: CASSKAAGVNTGELFF

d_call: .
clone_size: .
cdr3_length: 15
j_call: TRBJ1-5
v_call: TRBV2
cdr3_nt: TGTGCCAGCAGTGAAGCTGGGGGCGCGGGTCAGCCCCAGCATTTT
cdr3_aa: CASSEAGGAGQPQHF

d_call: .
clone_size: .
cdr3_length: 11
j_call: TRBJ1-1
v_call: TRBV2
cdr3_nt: TGTGCCAGCGGGTATTACACTGAAGCTTTCTTT
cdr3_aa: CASGYYTEAFF

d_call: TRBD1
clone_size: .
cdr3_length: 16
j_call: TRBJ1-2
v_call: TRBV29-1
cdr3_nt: TGCAGCGTTGAAGATCCCCCTCGGACAGGGTATTATGGCTACACCTTC
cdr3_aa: CSVEDPPRTGYYGYTF

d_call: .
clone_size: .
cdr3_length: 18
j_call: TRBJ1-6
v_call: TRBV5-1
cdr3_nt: TGCGCCAGCAGCCCAGAGGTAGACAGCCGTACCTATAATTCACCCCTCCACTTT
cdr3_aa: CASSPEVDSRTYNSPLHF

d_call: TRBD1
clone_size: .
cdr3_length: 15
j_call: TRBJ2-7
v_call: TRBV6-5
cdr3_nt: TGTGCCAGCAGCCGACAGACAGGGGGGGGCCACGAGCAGTACTTC
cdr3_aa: CASSRQTGGGHEQYF

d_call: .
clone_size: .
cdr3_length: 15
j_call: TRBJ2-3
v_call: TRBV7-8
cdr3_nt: TGTGCCAGCAGCTTAAGCAAAGGGCGCACAGATACGCAGTATTTT
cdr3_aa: CASSLSKGRTDTQYF

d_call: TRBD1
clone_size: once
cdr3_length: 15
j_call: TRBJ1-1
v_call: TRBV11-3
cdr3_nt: TGTGCCAGCAGCTTAGGACAGGGCGGGAGCACTGAAGCTTTCTTT
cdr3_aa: CASSLGQGGSTEAFF

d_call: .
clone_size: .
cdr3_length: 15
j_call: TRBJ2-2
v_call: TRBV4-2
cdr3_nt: TGTGCCAGCAGCCAAGAAGTAGACTCCACCGGGGAGCTGTTTTTT
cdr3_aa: CASSQEVDSTGELFF

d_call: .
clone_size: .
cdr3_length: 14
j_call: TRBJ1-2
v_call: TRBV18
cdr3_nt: TGTGCCAGCTCACCTCCTTCCCGGATCTATGGCTACACCTTC
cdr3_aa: CASSPPSRIYGYTF

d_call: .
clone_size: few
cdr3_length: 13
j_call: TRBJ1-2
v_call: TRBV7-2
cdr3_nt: TGTGCCAGCAGCCTCACCCACTCCTATGGCTACACCTTC
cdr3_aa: CASSLTHSYGYTF

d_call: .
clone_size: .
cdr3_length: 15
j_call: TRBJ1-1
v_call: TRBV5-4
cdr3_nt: TGTGCCAGCAGCTTTAATAGGGGCCGGGGCACTGAAGCTTTCTTT
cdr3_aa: CASSFNRGRGTEAFF

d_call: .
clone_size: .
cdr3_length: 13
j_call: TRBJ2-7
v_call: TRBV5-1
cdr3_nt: TGCGCCAGCAGCTTCATGGGAGCCTACGAGCAGTACTTC
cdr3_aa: CASSFMGAYEQYF

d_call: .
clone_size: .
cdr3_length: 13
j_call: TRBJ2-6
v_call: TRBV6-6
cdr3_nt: TGTGCCAGCCAGGGGACTGGGGCCAACGTCCTGACTTTC
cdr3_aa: CASQGTGANVLTF

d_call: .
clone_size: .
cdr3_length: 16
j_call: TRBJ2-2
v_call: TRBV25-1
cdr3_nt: TGTGCCAGCAGTGCCCGGGATTCCATAAACACCGGGGAGCTGTTTTTT
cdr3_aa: CASSARDSINTGELFF

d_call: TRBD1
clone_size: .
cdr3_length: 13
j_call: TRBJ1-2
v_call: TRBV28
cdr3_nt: TGTGCCAGCAGCTCCGGGACAGACTATGGCCACACCTTC
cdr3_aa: CASSSGTDYGHTF

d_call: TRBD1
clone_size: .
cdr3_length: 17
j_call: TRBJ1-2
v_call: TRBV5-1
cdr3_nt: TGCGCCAGCAGCTTGGCCTTCCGGGACAGGGGGGTCTATGGCTACACCTTC
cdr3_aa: CASSLAFRDRGVYGYTF

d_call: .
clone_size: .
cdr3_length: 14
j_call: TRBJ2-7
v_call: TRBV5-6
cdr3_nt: TGTGCCAGCAGCTTCGGGAGAGGGTCCTACGAGCAGTACTTC
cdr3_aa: CASSFGRGSYEQYF